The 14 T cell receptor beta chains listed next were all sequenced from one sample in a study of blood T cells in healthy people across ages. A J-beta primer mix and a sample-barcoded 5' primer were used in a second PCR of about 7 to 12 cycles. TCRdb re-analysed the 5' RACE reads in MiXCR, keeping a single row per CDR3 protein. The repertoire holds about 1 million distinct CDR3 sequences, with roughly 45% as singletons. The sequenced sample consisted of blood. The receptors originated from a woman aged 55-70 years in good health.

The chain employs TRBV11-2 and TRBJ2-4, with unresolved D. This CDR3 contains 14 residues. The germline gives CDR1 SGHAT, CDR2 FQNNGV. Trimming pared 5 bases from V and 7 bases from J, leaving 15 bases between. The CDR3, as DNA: TGTGCCAGCAGCCGGGTGGCCCCTGAGAACATTCAGTACTTC. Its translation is CASSRVAPENIQYF.

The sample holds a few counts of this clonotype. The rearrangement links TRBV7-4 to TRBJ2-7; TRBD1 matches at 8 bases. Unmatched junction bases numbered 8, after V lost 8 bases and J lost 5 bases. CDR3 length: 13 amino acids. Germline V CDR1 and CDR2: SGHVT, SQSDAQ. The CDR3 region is CASRTGFIHEQYF. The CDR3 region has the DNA TGTGCCAGCCGGACAGGGTTCATCCACGAGCAGTACTTC. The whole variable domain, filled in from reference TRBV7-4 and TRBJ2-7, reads GAGVSQSPRYKVAKRGRDVALRCDSISGHVTLYWYRQTLGQGSEVLTYSQSDAQRDKSGRPSGRFSAERPERSVSTLKIQRTEQGDSAVYLCASRTGFIHEQYFGPGTRLTVT.

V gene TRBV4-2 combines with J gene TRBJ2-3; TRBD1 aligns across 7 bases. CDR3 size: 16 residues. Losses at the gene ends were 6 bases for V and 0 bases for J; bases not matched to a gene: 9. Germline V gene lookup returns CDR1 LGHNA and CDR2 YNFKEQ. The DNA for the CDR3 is TGTGCCAGCAGTCCGGTAGGGGGCTCTAGCACAGATACGCAGTATTTT. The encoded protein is CASSPVGGSSTDTQYF.

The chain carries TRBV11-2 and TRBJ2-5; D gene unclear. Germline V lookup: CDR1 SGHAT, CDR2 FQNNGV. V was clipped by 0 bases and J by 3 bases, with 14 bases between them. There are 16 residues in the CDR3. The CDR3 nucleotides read TGTGCCAGCAGCTTAGATCTGGCTAGAAGTGAAGAGACCCAGTACTTC. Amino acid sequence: CASSLDLARSEETQYF. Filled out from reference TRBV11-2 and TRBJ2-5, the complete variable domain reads EAGVAQSPRYKIIEKRQSVAFWCNPISGHATLYWYQQILGQGPKLLIQFQNNGVVDDSQLPKDRFSAERLKGVDSTLKIQPAKLEDSAVYLCASSLDLARSEETQYFGPGTRLLVL.

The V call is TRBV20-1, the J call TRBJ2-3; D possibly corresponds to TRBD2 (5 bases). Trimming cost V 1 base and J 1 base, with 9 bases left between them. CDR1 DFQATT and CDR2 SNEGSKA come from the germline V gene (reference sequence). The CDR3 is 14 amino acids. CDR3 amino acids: CSARVDLGTDTQYF. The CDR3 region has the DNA TGCAGTGCTAGAGTGGACTTAGGCACAGATACGCAGTATTTT.

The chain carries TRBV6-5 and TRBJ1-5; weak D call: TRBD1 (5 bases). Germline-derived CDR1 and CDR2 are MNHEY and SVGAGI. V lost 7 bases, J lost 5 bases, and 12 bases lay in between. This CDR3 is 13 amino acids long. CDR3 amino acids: CASTPSRDQPQHF. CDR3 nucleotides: TGTGCCAGCACACCATCCAGGGATCAGCCCCAGCATTTT.

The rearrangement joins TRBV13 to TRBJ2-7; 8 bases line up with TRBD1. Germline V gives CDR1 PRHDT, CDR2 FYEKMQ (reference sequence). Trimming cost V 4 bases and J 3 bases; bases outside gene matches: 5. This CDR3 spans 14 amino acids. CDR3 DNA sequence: TGTGCCAGCAGCTCTGGACAGGGCGTCTACGAGCAGTACTTC. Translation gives CASSSGQGVYEQYF.

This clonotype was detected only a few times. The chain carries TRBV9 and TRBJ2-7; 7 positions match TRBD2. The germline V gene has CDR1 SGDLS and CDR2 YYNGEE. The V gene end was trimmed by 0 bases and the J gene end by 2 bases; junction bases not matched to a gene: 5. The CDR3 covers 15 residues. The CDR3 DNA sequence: TGTGCCAGCAGCGTAGAAGCGGGAATGACCTACGAGCAGTACTTC. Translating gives CASSVEAGMTYEQYF.

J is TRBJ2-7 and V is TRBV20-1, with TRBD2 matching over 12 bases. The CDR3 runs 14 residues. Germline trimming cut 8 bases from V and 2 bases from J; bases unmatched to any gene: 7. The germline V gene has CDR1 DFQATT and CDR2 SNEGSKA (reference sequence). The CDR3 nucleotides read TGCAGTTCTTACACTAGCGGGAGGCCCTACGAGCAGTACTTC. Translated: CSSYTSGRPYEQYF.

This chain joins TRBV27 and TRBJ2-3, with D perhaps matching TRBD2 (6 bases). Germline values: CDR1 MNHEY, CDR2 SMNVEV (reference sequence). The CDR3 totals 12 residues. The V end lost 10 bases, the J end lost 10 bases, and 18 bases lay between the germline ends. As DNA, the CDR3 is TGTGCCACCGCCGGGACTTCGGGGTCGCAGTATTTT. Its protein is CATAGTSGSQYF.

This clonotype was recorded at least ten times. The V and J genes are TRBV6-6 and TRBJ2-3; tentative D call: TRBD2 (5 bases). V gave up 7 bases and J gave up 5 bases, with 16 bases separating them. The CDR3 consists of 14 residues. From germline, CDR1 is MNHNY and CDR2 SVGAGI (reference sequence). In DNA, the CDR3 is TGTGCCAGCACCCACGGAGGAGTTGGAGATACGCAGTATTTT. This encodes CASTHGGVGDTQYF.

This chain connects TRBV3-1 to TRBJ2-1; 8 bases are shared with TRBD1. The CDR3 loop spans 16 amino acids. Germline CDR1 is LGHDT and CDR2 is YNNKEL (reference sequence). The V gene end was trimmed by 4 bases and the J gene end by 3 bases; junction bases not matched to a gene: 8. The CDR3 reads CASSPSETGDYNEQFF. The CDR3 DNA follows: TGTGCCAGCAGCCCAAGCGAGACAGGGGACTACAATGAGCAGTTCTTC.

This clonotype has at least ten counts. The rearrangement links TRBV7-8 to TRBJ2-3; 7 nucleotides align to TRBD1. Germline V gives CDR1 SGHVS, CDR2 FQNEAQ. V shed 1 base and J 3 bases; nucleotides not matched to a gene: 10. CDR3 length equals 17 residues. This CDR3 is CASSLGSTHRGTDTQYF. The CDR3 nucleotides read TGTGCCAGCAGCTTAGGCTCGACTCACAGGGGAACAGATACGCAGTATTTT.

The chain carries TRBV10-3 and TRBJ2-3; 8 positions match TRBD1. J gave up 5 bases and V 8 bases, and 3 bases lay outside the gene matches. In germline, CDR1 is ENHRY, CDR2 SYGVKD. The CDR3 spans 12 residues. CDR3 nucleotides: TGTGCCATCCAGGGGGCCGAAGATACGCAGTATTTT. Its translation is CAIQGAEDTQYF.